A selection of T cell receptor beta chains follows, all from one sample in a study of shared T cell receptors in the human thymus. Sequenced by immunoSEQ multiplex PCR; TCRdb stores in-frame clones only, minus some. The sample includes hundreds of thousands of clones, about 89% of them seen just once. In addition, the sample was reused for a study of human thymus T cells.

The sample comprised thymocytes. The receptors stem from a boy younger than two with a congenital heart defect. CDR3s leave out the opening cysteine and the closing phenylalanine or tryptophan. D genes are given only for firm matches. Part of the rows lack a size; the others show once, few, many or a class for expanded clones.

clone_size j_call d_call cdr3_length v_call cdr3_aa
- TRBJ2-1 - 17 TRBV7-8 ASSSTSSGLSSSYNEQF
- TRBJ2-4 - 14 TRBV30 AWSAKGRLSKNIQY
once TRBJ1-1 - 9 TRBV20-1 SARTITEAF
- TRBJ2-1 TRBD2 14 TRBV19 ASSIITSGAYNEQF
- TRBJ1-2 TRBD1 15 TRBV27 ASSFVGQGVTNYGYT
few TRBJ2-7 TRBD2 13 TRBV5-1 ASSTTSGRSGEQY
- TRBJ2-2 - 14 TRBV14 ASSQDLGALTGELF
- TRBJ1-1 - 9 TRBV7-2 ASSLWTEAF
- TRBJ2-7 - 15 TRBV12-5 ASGLAPRDKAIYEQY
- TRBJ2-2 - 11 TRBV5-1 ASSSYAAGELF
- TRBJ2-3 - 9 TRBV11-2 ASSLEATQY
few TRBJ1-2 TRBD1 11 TRBV28 ASTSGTGYGYT
- TRBJ1-1 TRBD1 11 TRBV6-4 ASSDSQGTEAF
- TRBJ2-7 - 13 TRBV27 ASSKTGIPSYEQY
- TRBJ1-2 - 16 TRBV11-2 ASSLLGALKKSDYGYT
- TRBJ2-3 TRBD1 13 TRBV5-8 ASSPRTGDADTQY
- TRBJ1-1 - 15 TRBV28 ASIPGHHKNLNTEAF
- TRBJ2-2 TRBD1 14 TRBV7-9 ASSAWTGALTGELF
- TRBJ2-2 - 13 TRBV7-2 ASSTKKLNTGELF
once TRBJ2-2 TRBD2 15 TRBV5-4 ASSLYERGGPTGELF
- TRBJ2-7 - 10 TRBV29-1 SVAETAYEQY
- TRBJ1-1 - 12 TRBV15 ATSRAYMNTEAF
- TRBJ2-7 TRBD1 12 TRBV28 ASSRDRGRNEQY
- TRBJ2-1 - 16 TRBV18 ASSDKKPGLLSYNEQF
once TRBJ2-2 TRBD1 17 TRBV19 ASSILVGQGGSNTGELF
- TRBJ2-2 - 15 TRBV10-3 AIRGCMASRGTGELF
- TRBJ2-4 - 15 TRBV4-2 ASSQEVLWENKNIQY
- TRBJ1-5 - 7 TRBV2 GILRSQH
- TRBJ2-1 TRBD2 15 TRBV25-1 ASSRLAGIAGPNEQF
- TRBJ2-7 - 13 TRBV28 ASSLLARGPYEQY
- TRBJ1-5 TRBD1 12 TRBV27 ASSKDRENQPQH
- TRBJ2-7 - 13 TRBV5-4 ASSLSGTGTYEQY